A single sample is the source of the 3 T cell receptor beta chains below, sequenced in a study of blood T cells in healthy people across ages. Through a sample-barcoded 5' primer and a J-beta primer mix, a second PCR was run for roughly 6 to 12 cycles. TCRdb re-derived calls from the 5' RACE reads in MiXCR, one entry per CDR3 protein. The table shows under 750,000 distinct CDR3 sequences, with around half occurring only once. Source material: blood. All receptors come from a man older than 75 in good health.

This clonotype was detected a few times. This chain uses TRBV20-1 with TRBJ2-5, with D tentatively TRBD1 (6 bases). The germline CDR1 and CDR2 sequences are DFQATT and SNEGSKA (reference sequence). Trimming removed 3 bases from V and 2 bases from J, with 22 bases in between. The CDR3 totals 17 residues. CDR3 residues: CSASQKGTPAPQETQYF. Here the CDR3 DNA reads TGCAGTGCTAGCCAAAAAGGGACACCGGCACCACAAGAGACCCAGTACTTC.

The chain employs TRBV3-1 and TRBJ1-2; no definite D call. This CDR3 comprises 12 residues. Per germline, CDR1 LGHDT and CDR2 YNNKEL (reference sequence). Trimming stripped 1 base from V and 13 bases from J, with 13 bases between. DNA for the CDR3: TGTGCCAGCAGCCAAGGGGAACGGCCGGGCACCTTC. Residues: CASSQGERPGTF. The variable domain in full, completed from reference TRBV3-1 and TRBJ1-2, reads DTAVSQTPKYLVTQMGNDKSIKCEQNLGHDTMYWYKQDSKKFLKIMFSYNNKELIINETVPNRFSPKSPDKAHLNLHINSLELGDSAVYFCASSQGERPGTFGSGTRLTVV.

The chain carries TRBV27 and TRBJ2-5; 9 bases agree with TRBD1. Germline CDR1 MNHEY, CDR2 SMNVEV (reference sequence). V lost 2 bases to trimming and J lost 5 bases; unmatched junction nucleotides: 9. The CDR3 runs to 16 residues. The CDR3 here is CASSLMGQGLGETQYF. The DNA of the CDR3 is TGTGCCAGCAGTTTAATGGGACAGGGATTAGGGGAGACCCAGTACTTC.